These T cell receptor beta chains were read from a single sample in a study of blood T cell repertoires in COVID-19. The table came from immunoSEQ multiplex PCR; TCRdb's copy has only in-frame clones and leaves some out. The sample holds around 260,000 clones, around nine tenths seen once. The specimen was PBMCs or T cells enriched from blood (not recorded which). The receptors were sampled from a woman in her 30s who had recovered from COVID-19. CDR3s include the opening cysteine and the closing phenylalanine or tryptophan. The D gene is left open where the match is weak. Only part of the rows carry a size: once, few, many, or a class if the clone is expanded.

v_call: TRBV5-1
clone_size: NA
j_call: TRBJ2-7
d_call: TRBD1
cdr3_aa: CASSPGQGALYEQYF
cdr3_nt: TGCGCCAGCAGCCCGGGACAGGGGGCCCTCTACGAGCAGTACTTC

v_call: TRBV19
clone_size: few
j_call: TRBJ2-2
d_call: TRBD1
cdr3_aa: CASKVTGGTGELFF
cdr3_nt: TGTGCCAGTAAAGTCACAGGGGGCACCGGGGAGCTGTTTTTT

v_call: TRBV7-2
clone_size: NA
j_call: TRBJ2-3
d_call: NA
cdr3_aa: CASSTQQSTDTQYF
cdr3_nt: TGTGCCAGCAGCACCCAACAGAGCACAGATACGCAGTATTTT

v_call: TRBV7-3
clone_size: NA
j_call: TRBJ2-1
d_call: NA
cdr3_aa: CASSLIGGSYNEQFF
cdr3_nt: TGTGCCAGCAGCTTAATCGGAGGGTCCTACAATGAGCAGTTCTTC

v_call: TRBV9
clone_size: NA
j_call: TRBJ1-4
d_call: NA
cdr3_aa: CASSARDSVGKEKLFF
cdr3_nt: TGTGCCAGCAGCGCTCGAGACAGCGTGGGGAAGGAAAAACTGTTTTTT

v_call: TRBV29-1
clone_size: NA
j_call: TRBJ2-7
d_call: NA
cdr3_aa: CSVESGYEQYF
cdr3_nt: TGCAGCGTTGAGAGTGGTTACGAGCAGTACTTC

v_call: TRBV5-6
clone_size: NA
j_call: TRBJ2-2
d_call: TRBD1
cdr3_aa: CASSLLLPGQGNTGELFF
cdr3_nt: TGTGCCAGCAGCTTACTATTGCCGGGACAGGGGAACACCGGGGAGCTGTTTTTT

v_call: TRBV13
clone_size: few
j_call: TRBJ2-3
d_call: NA
cdr3_aa: CASSFEGVRADTQYF
cdr3_nt: TGTGCCAGCAGCTTCGAGGGGGTAAGGGCAGATACGCAGTATTTT

v_call: TRBV18
clone_size: NA
j_call: TRBJ2-7
d_call: NA
cdr3_aa: CASSSTASYEQYF
cdr3_nt: TGTGCCAGCTCCTCGACAGCCTCCTACGAGCAGTACTTC

v_call: TRBV7-3
clone_size: NA
j_call: TRBJ2-1
d_call: TRBD1
cdr3_aa: CASSLGPGTGAYNEQFF
cdr3_nt: TGTGCCAGCAGCTTAGGTCCCGGGACAGGGGCCTACAATGAGCAGTTCTTC

v_call: TRBV4-2
clone_size: once
j_call: TRBJ2-3
d_call: TRBD2
cdr3_aa: CASSQGTSGSADTQYF
cdr3_nt: TGTGCCAGCAGCCAGGGGACTAGCGGGAGCGCAGATACGCAGTATTTT

v_call: TRBV5-6
clone_size: NA
j_call: TRBJ2-1
d_call: TRBD2
cdr3_aa: CASSSLAGPRDEQFF
cdr3_nt: TGTGCCAGCAGCTCCTTAGCGGGCCCAAGGGATGAGCAGTTCTTC

v_call: TRBV24-1
clone_size: NA
j_call: TRBJ2-1
d_call: NA
cdr3_aa: CATSEQQGIYEQFF
cdr3_nt: TGTGCCACCAGTGAGCAACAGGGTATCTATGAGCAGTTCTTC

v_call: TRBV28
clone_size: NA
j_call: TRBJ2-2
d_call: TRBD1
cdr3_aa: CASQPGQRNTGELFF
cdr3_nt: TGTGCCAGCCAGCCGGGACAGCGAAACACCGGGGAGCTGTTTTTT

v_call: TRBV4-2
clone_size: NA
j_call: TRBJ2-2
d_call: NA
cdr3_aa: CASSQDWGGAGELFF
cdr3_nt: TGTGCCAGCAGCCAAGATTGGGGAGGTGCCGGGGAGCTGTTTTTT

v_call: TRBV4-3
clone_size: NA
j_call: TRBJ2-1
d_call: TRBD2
cdr3_aa: CASSQGLAGGYKFF
cdr3_nt: TGCGCCAGCAGCCAAGGACTAGCGGGAGGTTATAAGTTCTTC

v_call: TRBV28
clone_size: NA
j_call: TRBJ1-5
d_call: NA
cdr3_aa: CASHRQFNQPQHF
cdr3_nt: TGTGCCAGCCATAGACAGTTCAATCAGCCCCAGCATTTT

v_call: TRBV4-3
clone_size: NA
j_call: TRBJ2-7
d_call: NA
cdr3_aa: CASSQGGVANEQYF
cdr3_nt: TGCGCCAGCAGCCAAGGCGGGGTAGCTAACGAGCAGTACTTC

v_call: TRBV19
clone_size: NA
j_call: TRBJ1-5
d_call: NA
cdr3_aa: CATAGYGLNQPQHF
cdr3_nt: TGTGCCACAGCAGGGTACGGGCTTAATCAGCCCCAGCATTTT

v_call: TRBV5-1
clone_size: NA
j_call: TRBJ2-1
d_call: NA
cdr3_aa: CASSLAAGLNEQFF
cdr3_nt: TGCGCCAGCAGCTTGGCCGCGGGTCTCAATGAGCAGTTCTTC

v_call: TRBV30
clone_size: few
j_call: TRBJ1-2
d_call: TRBD1
cdr3_aa: CAWGQGPLF
cdr3_nt: TGTGCCTGGGGACAGGGGCCGCTCTTC

v_call: TRBV6-5
clone_size: NA
j_call: TRBJ2-5
d_call: TRBD2
cdr3_aa: CAVGREAPPQETQYF
cdr3_nt: TGTGCCGTGGGGCGGGAGGCCCCGCCTCAAGAGACCCAGTACTTC

v_call: TRBV6-1
clone_size: NA
j_call: TRBJ1-5
d_call: NA
cdr3_aa: CASSDLGRNQPQHF
cdr3_nt: TGTGCCAGCAGTGATTTGGGGCGGAATCAGCCCCAGCATTTT

v_call: TRBV5-1
clone_size: NA
j_call: TRBJ1-1
d_call: TRBD1
cdr3_aa: CASSLGFLTGQGNTEAFF
cdr3_nt: TGCGCCAGCAGCTTGGGCTTTTTGACAGGGCAAGGGAACACTGAAGCTTTCTTT

v_call: TRBV4-3
clone_size: NA
j_call: TRBJ2-1
d_call: NA
cdr3_aa: CASSQGLQAGNEQFF
cdr3_nt: TGCGCCAGCAGCCAAGGTCTGCAGGCGGGTAATGAGCAGTTCTTC

v_call: TRBV15
clone_size: NA
j_call: TRBJ2-1
d_call: TRBD2
cdr3_aa: CATSGTSTSNEQFF
cdr3_nt: TGTGCCACCAGCGGGACTAGTACTAGCAATGAGCAGTTCTTC

v_call: TRBV21-1
clone_size: NA
j_call: TRBJ2-7
d_call: NA
cdr3_aa: CASSNWDRPLEQYF
cdr3_nt: TGTGCCAGCAGCAACTGGGACAGACCTTTGGAGCAGTACTTC

v_call: TRBV28
clone_size: NA
j_call: TRBJ1-1
d_call: NA
cdr3_aa: CASSLWIRGTSTEAFF
cdr3_nt: TGTGCCAGCAGTTTATGGATAAGGGGTACGAGCACTGAAGCTTTCTTT

v_call: TRBV15
clone_size: NA
j_call: TRBJ2-7
d_call: TRBD1
cdr3_aa: CATSGGQGENEQYF
cdr3_nt: TGTGCCACCAGCGGAGGACAGGGGGAGAACGAGCAGTACTTC

v_call: TRBV14
clone_size: NA
j_call: TRBJ1-6
d_call: TRBD1
cdr3_aa: CASSHRTGGGSPLHF
cdr3_nt: TGTGCCAGCAGCCACCGGACAGGGGGAGGTTCACCCCTCCACTTT

v_call: TRBV27
clone_size: NA
j_call: TRBJ2-7
d_call: TRBD2
cdr3_aa: CASSFISGLADEQYF
cdr3_nt: TGTGCCAGCAGTTTTATTTCCGGACTAGCCGACGAGCAGTACTTC

v_call: TRBV30
clone_size: once
j_call: TRBJ1-5
d_call: TRBD1
cdr3_aa: CAWTQGQGSGAQHF
cdr3_nt: TGTGCCTGGACGCAGGGACAGGGTAGTGGGGCCCAGCATTTT

v_call: TRBV7-2
clone_size: NA
j_call: TRBJ1-1
d_call: NA
cdr3_aa: CASSLPQGGGTEAFF
cdr3_nt: TGTGCCAGCAGCTTACCTCAGGGAGGGGGTACTGAAGCTTTCTTT

v_call: TRBV14
clone_size: NA
j_call: TRBJ1-2
d_call: NA
cdr3_aa: CASSQDLAGLYGYTF
cdr3_nt: TGTGCCAGCAGCCAAGATCTAGCAGGCCTCTATGGCTACACCTTC

v_call: TRBV28
clone_size: NA
j_call: TRBJ2-4
d_call: TRBD2
cdr3_aa: CASCREAGNIQYF
cdr3_nt: TGTGCCAGCTGCCGGGAGGCGGGAAACATTCAGTACTTC

v_call: TRBV27
clone_size: NA
j_call: TRBJ1-1
d_call: NA
cdr3_aa: CASSLGRYVTEAFF
cdr3_nt: TGTGCCAGCAGTTTGGGCCGATATGTCACTGAAGCTTTCTTT

v_call: TRBV5-1
clone_size: NA
j_call: TRBJ2-3
d_call: NA
cdr3_aa: CASSLGNQVDTQYF
cdr3_nt: TGCGCCAGCAGCTTGGGGAATCAGGTAGATACGCAGTATTTT

v_call: TRBV19
clone_size: NA
j_call: TRBJ1-5
d_call: NA
cdr3_aa: CASSMAGFDQPQHF
cdr3_nt: TGTGCCAGTAGTATGGCGGGGTTCGATCAGCCCCAGCATTTT

v_call: TRBV24-1
clone_size: NA
j_call: TRBJ2-1
d_call: NA
cdr3_aa: CATSDSGRNEQFF
cdr3_nt: TGTGCCACCAGTGATTCAGGCAGGAATGAGCAGTTCTTC

v_call: TRBV18
clone_size: NA
j_call: TRBJ2-2
d_call: NA
cdr3_aa: CASSPREGGSGELFF
cdr3_nt: TGTGCCAGCTCACCACGGGAAGGGGGTTCCGGGGAGCTGTTTTTT

v_call: TRBV28
clone_size: NA
j_call: TRBJ2-3
d_call: NA
cdr3_aa: CATQRLLITDTQYF
cdr3_nt: TGTGCCACCCAACGACTTCTTATCACAGATACGCAGTATTTT

v_call: TRBV6-5
clone_size: NA
j_call: TRBJ1-1
d_call: NA
cdr3_aa: CASSSTGLVNTEAFF
cdr3_nt: TGTGCCAGCAGTTCAACAGGATTGGTGAACACTGAAGCTTTCTTT

v_call: TRBV5-4
clone_size: NA
j_call: TRBJ2-2
d_call: NA
cdr3_aa: CASSISTFGGELFF
cdr3_nt: TGTGCCAGCAGCATCTCCACCTTCGGCGGGGAGCTGTTTTTT

v_call: TRBV7-2
clone_size: NA
j_call: TRBJ1-4
d_call: NA
cdr3_aa: CASSYPGTNEKLFF
cdr3_nt: TGTGCCAGCAGCTATCCGGGAACTAATGAAAAACTGTTTTTT

v_call: TRBV27
clone_size: NA
j_call: TRBJ2-7
d_call: TRBD1
cdr3_aa: CASSLTGGYEQYF
cdr3_nt: TGTGCCAGCAGTTTAACAGGGGGCTACGAGCAGTACTTC

v_call: TRBV2
clone_size: few
j_call: TRBJ2-7
d_call: TRBD2
cdr3_aa: CATHSGSSYEQYF
cdr3_nt: TGTGCCACCCATAGCGGGAGCTCCTACGAGCAGTACTTC

v_call: TRBV28
clone_size: NA
j_call: TRBJ2-7
d_call: NA
cdr3_aa: CASTNPRGRPYEQYF
cdr3_nt: TGTGCCAGCACTAACCCTCGAGGGCGCCCCTACGAGCAGTACTTC

v_call: TRBV6-2/TRBV6-3
clone_size: NA
j_call: TRBJ1-1
d_call: NA
cdr3_aa: CASSYSTQKTYMNTEAFF
cdr3_nt: TGTGCCAGCAGTTACTCGACGCAGAAGACATACATGAACACTGAAGCTTTCTTT

v_call: TRBV18
clone_size: NA
j_call: TRBJ1-1
d_call: TRBD1
cdr3_aa: CASRDRANEAFF
cdr3_nt: TGTGCCAGCCGGGACAGGGCCAATGAAGCTTTCTTT

v_call: TRBV28
clone_size: few
j_call: TRBJ2-1
d_call: TRBD2
cdr3_aa: CATSGRGQGYNEQFF
cdr3_nt: TGTGCCACCAGCGGGAGAGGCCAAGGATACAATGAGCAGTTCTTC

v_call: TRBV6-1
clone_size: NA
j_call: TRBJ2-7
d_call: TRBD1
cdr3_aa: CASSEVWTGPTYEQYF
cdr3_nt: TGTGCCAGCAGTGAAGTGTGGACAGGTCCTACCTACGAGCAGTACTTC

v_call: TRBV27
clone_size: NA
j_call: TRBJ2-7
d_call: TRBD1
cdr3_aa: CASRDRVYEQYF
cdr3_nt: TGTGCCAGCAGAGACAGGGTTTACGAGCAGTACTTC

v_call: TRBV7-2
clone_size: NA
j_call: TRBJ1-5
d_call: NA
cdr3_aa: CASSLALGGGQPQHF
cdr3_nt: TGTGCCAGCAGCTTAGCGCTGGGAGGGGGTCAGCCCCAGCATTTT

v_call: TRBV7-2
clone_size: NA
j_call: TRBJ2-5
d_call: NA
cdr3_aa: CASSSRWAEETQYF
cdr3_nt: TGTGCCAGCAGCTCAAGGTGGGCTGAAGAGACCCAGTACTTC